This TCR beta chain was sequenced in a study of cytomegalovirus exposure and HLA in healthy donors. Overall study results and limits: In a later analysis, at a false discovery rate of 0.05, 15,000 to 20,000 TCR beta sequences matched HLA alleles.

The CDR3 has 15 residues. Trimming cost V 0 bases and J 6 bases, with 13 bases left between them. The germline CDR1 and CDR2 sequences are SGHTS and YDEGEE. Details on this clone: Antigen unknown.

Primers included in the PCR were 60 Vbeta and 13 Jbeta primers. Sequenced by immunoSEQ multiplex PCR; TCRdb stores in-frame clones only, minus some. The sample holds 150,000 to 200,000 clones; under 85% are singletons and the top ten take 1.5% to 2%. This receptor was taken from a young woman in good health and CMV-seronegative. V and J are TRBV5-8 and TRBJ1-5; D is perhaps TRBD1 (6 bases). The source material was PBMCs. The CDR3 sequence is CASSLGSDRRQPQHF. In DNA, the CDR3 is TGTGCCAGCAGCTTGGGGAGTGACAGGCGTCAGCCCCAGCATTTT. Complete variable domain (other parts from reference TRBV5-8 and TRBJ1-5): EAGVTQSPTHLIKTRGQQATLRCSPISGHTSVYWYQQALGLGLQFLLWYDEGEERNRGNFPPRFSGRQFPNYSSELNVNALELEDSALYLCASSLGSDRRQPQHFGDGTRLSIL.